This T cell receptor beta chain was documented in a study of shared clonotypes between healthy human individuals. This clone was recorded once. The CDR3 is 14 residues long. Per germline, CDR1 MNHEY and CDR2 SMNVEV (reference sequence). V lost 8 bases, J lost 3 bases, and 8 bases stayed unmatched. Naivety among CD8 cells was defined by CD45RO negativity and positive CCR7 selection, thereby excluding terminally differentiated effector memory CD45RA+ cells. Donors, without exception, were Caucasian adults residing in Nashville, Tennessee. Approximately 200 ng DNA, 25,000 to 35,000 T cell genomes, went into each sorted-subset replicate PCR. Method: immunoSEQ multiplex PCR; TCRdb's copy keeps in-frame clones and lacks some. The sample lists 450,000 to 700,000 clones; over 95% were seen once.

This chain connects TRBV27 to TRBJ2-7; 9 bases match TRBD2. The sequenced sample was naive CD8+ T cells sorted from blood. The TCR originated in a woman aged 25 to 39 in good health. The CDR3 nucleotides are TGTGCCAGCGCCAGAGCTAGCGGGAACTACGAGCAGTACTTC. Amino acid sequence: CASARASGNYEQYF.